Shown below are 22 T cell receptor beta chains from a single sample sequenced in a study of identical twins. TCRdb recomputed calls from the 5' RACE reads with MiXCR, one row per CDR3 protein. Of hundreds of thousands of distinct CDR3 sequences in the sample, 8.6% are singletons; the top ten hold 0.75% to 1%. The sample was also linked to a second study, of yellow fever vaccine responses in identical twins.

Sequences were obtained from PBMCs. The source of these receptors is a woman in her late teens or twenties in good health.

This clonotype was picked up a small number of times. V usage is TRBV12-3 or TRBV12-4 and J usage is TRBJ2-6; maybe TRBD1 (6 bases). V lost 4 bases, J lost 4 bases, and 11 bases lay in between. There are 15 residues in the CDR3. The CDR3 bases are TGTGCCAGCAGTTCAACAGGGACAGGGGCCAACGTCCTGACTTTC. Amino acid sequence: CASSSTGTGANVLTF.

This clonotype was counted a few times. The chain is built from TRBV10-3 and TRBJ1-1, with D possibly being TRBD1 (6 bases). The CDR3 loop spans 14 amino acids. Per germline, CDR1 ENHRY and CDR2 SYGVKD. V was pared by 2 bases and J by 4 bases, with 11 bases between. The CDR3 DNA reads as TGTGCCATCAGTGAGGGGAGGGGGACCACTGAAGCTTTCTTT. Its translation: CAISEGRGTTEAFF.

The chain combines TRBV2 with TRBJ2-1, with TRBD2 identical over 10 bases. The CDR3 totals 18 residues. CDR1 SNHLY and CDR2 FYNNEI come from the germline V gene. Losses at the gene ends were 11 bases for V and 8 bases for J; bases not matched to a gene: 24. In DNA form, the CDR3 reads TGTGCCTTCAGTTTAATGGCGGCTAGCGGGGGCCCGGGGGATGAGCAGTTCTTC. Encoded protein: CAFSLMAASGGPGDEQFF.

This clonotype was picked up many times. The V and J genes are TRBV29-1 and TRBJ2-7, with TRBD1 matching over 7 bases. This CDR3 is 16 amino acids long. Looked up from germline, CDR1 is SQVTM and CDR2 is ANQGSEA. V was pared by 7 bases and J by 7 bases, with 22 bases of the junction left unmatched. The CDR3 sequence: CSASLPGQLLSGEQYF. CDR3 nucleotide sequence: TGCAGCGCAAGTCTTCCGGGACAGTTACTATCGGGGGAGCAGTACTTC.

As to this clonotype: One end of the junction fails to match germline, which may point to a read error. This chain uses TRBV5-1 with TRBJ2-2, with TRBD2 matching 10 bases. From germline, CDR1 is SGHRS and CDR2 YFSETQ. The CDR3 spans 15 residues. The CDR3 DNA reads as TGCGCCAGCAGCCCGGGACTAGCGAACACCGGGGAGCTGGTTTTT. This sequence encodes CASSPGLANTGELVF. Full variable domain (missing parts from reference TRBV5-1 and TRBJ2-2): KAGVTQTPRYLIKTRGQQVTLSCSPISGHRSVSWYQQTPGQGLQFLFEYFSETQRNKGNFPGRFSGRQFSNSRSEMNVSTLELGDSALYLCASSPGLANTGELVFGEGSRLTVL.

The chain joins TRBV12-3 or TRBV12-4 to TRBJ2-2, with unresolved D. The CDR3 has 13 amino acids. V lost 1 base and J lost 6, with 6 bases in between. Here the CDR3 reads CASSLGISGELFF. As DNA, the CDR3 is TGTGCCAGCAGTTTAGGGATTTCCGGGGAGCTGTTTTTT.

The chain couples TRBV5-1 to TRBJ2-2; D is unresolved. Germline V CDR1 and CDR2: SGHRS, YFSETQ. The CDR3 length is 15 residues. Between the trimmed V and J ends, which lost 6 bases and 0 bases, there was a span of 12 bases. CDR3 loop: CASTSRAANTGELFF. The DNA of the CDR3 is TGCGCCAGCACAAGCCGGGCGGCGAACACCGGGGAGCTGTTTTTT.

This clonotype appeared a few times. The chain joins TRBV20-1 to TRBJ1-5; no clear D. This CDR3 is built from 15 residues. V was pared by 7 bases and J by 2 bases, with 18 bases between. Looked up from germline, CDR1 is DFQATT and CDR2 is SNEGSKA (reference sequence). CDR3 protein: CSVSQFPKGNQPQHF. In DNA, the CDR3 is TGCAGTGTCAGCCAGTTTCCTAAGGGCAATCAGCCCCAGCATTTT.

The chain joins TRBV7-9 to TRBJ1-6, with 9 bases that match TRBD1. Per the germline V gene, CDR1 is SEHNR and CDR2 is FQNEAQ (reference sequence). The CDR3 covers 14 residues. Germline trimming cut 5 bases from V and 9 bases from J; bases unmatched to any gene: 5. As DNA, the CDR3 is TGTGCCAGCAGCGTCGGGACAGGGCCTTCACCCCTCCACTTT. It translates to CASSVGTGPSPLHF.

This clonotype came up a few times. V and J are TRBV29-1 and TRBJ2-1; 12 nucleotides line up with TRBD1. This CDR3 has 15 amino acids. The V and J ends lost 2 bases and 8 bases, in that order; junction bases with no gene match: 7. Germline V gene sequence: CDR1 SQVTM, CDR2 ANQGSEA. CDR3 amino acids: CSVEMWDRGPDEQFF. The CDR3 region has the DNA TGCAGCGTTGAAATGTGGGACAGGGGGCCTGATGAGCAGTTCTTC.

As concerns this clonotype: At one end, the junction sequence differs from germline, possibly due to a read error. This sequence joins TRBV7-2 and TRBJ2-7; possibly TRBD2 for D (6 bases). CDR1 and CDR2 from the germline V gene are SGHTA and FQGNSA. CDR3 length: 12 residues. The CDR3 region has the DNA TGTGCCAGCAGCTTAACGTGGAGGGAGCTGTACTTC. This gives the protein CASSLTWRELYF.

This clonotype has just a few counts. V and J are TRBV4-3 and TRBJ2-3; D may be TRBD2 (5 bases). The V gene lost 4 bases and the J gene lost 0 bases, with 11 bases spanning the gap. Germline-derived CDR1 and CDR2 are LGHNA and YSLEER. The CDR3 is made up of 15 amino acids. CDR3 sequence reads: CASSRRTSSTDTQYF. As DNA, the CDR3 is TGCGCCAGCAGCCGACGGACTTCTAGCACAGATACGCAGTATTTT.

In this sample, this clonotype turned up many times. The rearrangement links TRBV11-2 to TRBJ2-3; D assignment may be TRBD1 or TRBD2 (5 bases each). The CDR3 length is 16 residues. Germline assignment: CDR1 SGHAT and CDR2 FQNNGV. The V end lost 8 bases, the J end lost 1 base, and 19 bases lay between the germline ends. The CDR3 coding sequence is TGTGCCAGCGGGGCGGGTGGGAACCCGCGCACAGATACGCAGTATTTT. This encodes CASGAGGNPRTDTQYF.

CDR3 in DNA: TGTGCCAGCAGTTTTGTGTCTTGGACAACGAGCGAGCAGTACTTC. Its protein is CASSFVSWTTSEQYF. The chain employs TRBV12-3 or TRBV12-4 and TRBJ2-7; TRBD1 might be the D (5 bases). The length of the CDR3 is 15 residues. With 3 bases removed from V and 6 bases from J, the gap between germline ends came to 18 bases.

This clonotype was counted ten times or more. The rearrangement links TRBV3-1 to TRBJ2-7; no firm D call. CDR3 length: 13 residues. V was trimmed by 5 bases and J by 2 bases, leaving 10 bases between them. Germline V lookup: CDR1 LGHDT, CDR2 YNNKEL (reference sequence). CDR3 DNA sequence: TGTGCCAGCAGCACAAGCCCGACCTACGAGCAGTACTTC. Translation gives CASSTSPTYEQYF.

V and J are TRBV28 and TRBJ2-7, with a weak D call TRBD1 (5 bases). The V end was cut by 11 bases, the J end by 4 bases, with 12 bases between. The CDR3 length is 11 residues. The germline gives CDR1 MDHEN, CDR2 SYDVKM. As DNA, the CDR3 is TGTGCCGCCTCTCAGGGTTACGAGCAGTACTTC. Protein: CAASQGYEQYF. The entire variable domain, with the rest obtained from reference TRBV28 and TRBJ2-7, is as follows: DVKVTQSSRYLVKRTGEKVFLECVQDMDHENMFWYRQDPGLGLRLIYFSYDVKMKEKGDIPEGYSVSREKKERFSLILESASTNQTSMYLCAASQGYEQYFGPGTRLTVT.

V usage is TRBV12-3 or TRBV12-4 and J usage is TRBJ1-1, with 8 bases aligning to TRBD1. This CDR3 comprises 15 residues. After removal of 1 base from V and 5 bases from J, the junction contained 6 bases not matched to a gene. The CDR3: CASSLEQGAETEAFF. Here the CDR3 DNA reads TGTGCCAGCAGTTTAGAGCAGGGGGCAGAAACTGAAGCTTTCTTT.

This clonotype was recorded a few times. The rearrangement uses TRBV20-1 and TRBJ1-1, with D possibly matching TRBD1 (6 bases). The germline V and J ends were trimmed by 2 bases and 3 bases, with 25 bases remaining between them. CDR3 length: 18 residues. Germline V gene sequence: CDR1 DFQATT, CDR2 SNEGSKA (reference sequence). CDR3 in DNA: TGCAGTGCTAGACACGTGGCAGGGGTTTCGGAGTTTGACACTGAAGCTTTCTTT. This translates into CSARHVAGVSEFDTEAFF.

This clonotype showed up many times. CDR3: CASSQEKWVSYNEQFF. The DNA for the CDR3 is TGTGCCAGCAGCCAAGAAAAGTGGGTTTCCTACAATGAGCAGTTCTTC. This chain connects TRBV4-2 to TRBJ2-1; D gene unclear. Per germline, CDR1 LGHNA and CDR2 YNFKEQ. The CDR3 sequence is 16 residues long. V was clipped by 0 bases and J by 1 base, with 10 bases between them.

This clonotype occurred a few times. The gene calls are TRBV11-3 and TRBJ2-1; 12 bases match TRBD2. CDR3 length equals 16 residues. Trimming at V came to 1 base and at J to 9 bases, leaving 7 bases not matched to a gene. The germline V gene has CDR1 SGHNT and CDR2 YENEEA. The CDR3 DNA reads as TGTGCCAGCAGCTTAGTGAGACTAGCGGGAGAGGGTGAGCAGTTCTTC. Its protein is CASSLVRLAGEGEQFF.

This rearrangement joins TRBV13 to TRBJ2-7, with D possibly being TRBD1 (5 bases). Trimming left V 4 bases short and J 6 bases short, with 7 bases between. Germline V gene data show CDR1 as PRHDT and CDR2 as FYEKMQ (reference sequence). There are 11 residues in the CDR3. The CDR3 protein is CASSYRSEQYF. The CDR3 DNA reads as TGTGCCAGCAGCTACAGGTCCGAGCAGTACTTC.

The sample holds many counts of this clonotype. This chain connects TRBV18 to TRBJ1-2; no definite D call. The germline CDR1 and CDR2 sequences are KGHSH and LQKENI. The CDR3 totals 18 residues. Trimming stripped 2 bases from V and 1 base from J, with 20 bases between. This CDR3 reads CASSPVSASNPINYGYTF. The CDR3 nucleotides read TGTGCCAGCTCACCAGTATCGGCGAGTAACCCGATTAACTATGGCTACACCTTC.